This note documents a single T cell receptor beta chain sequence. Its antigen remains unknown. This sample was taken from a study of response to subunit inactivated influenza vaccine. Each CDR3 protein gets one entry after TCRdb re-called the RT-PCR reads with MiXCR. This sample has hundreds of thousands of distinct CDR3 sequences; about 18% occur once, and the top ten carry roughly 11%. Study outcomes and limitations: Seasonal influenza vaccination, on each occasion, was suggested by the authors to recruit few new T cells.

The source is a man aged 45-60 years who received an inactivated influenza vaccine. The material sequenced was PBMCs from blood, taken approximately 5 days after vaccination.

The CDR3 nucleotides are TGTGCCACCAGCAGAGGGGGGACTACCTTTGGGCAGTTCTTC. Protein product: CATSRGGTTFGQFF. V usage is TRBV15 and J usage is TRBJ2-1; TRBD2 agrees at 7 bases. J gave up 12 bases and V 1 base, and 9 bases lay outside the gene matches. CDR3 length equals 14 residues. Germline V gene sequence: CDR1 LNHNV, CDR2 YYDKDF (reference sequence).